The TCR beta chain described here comes from a study of blood T cell repertoires in COVID-19. The CDR3 spans 12 residues. V lost 4 bases, J lost 1 base, and 4 bases lay in between. Germline V CDR1 and CDR2: KGHSH, LQKENI. Sequencing used immunoSEQ multiplex PCR; TCRdb keeps in-frame clones, though not all of them. The sample contains 350,000 or so clones, roughly nine tenths of which appear only once. The source of this sequence is a woman aged 55 to 70 with COVID-19, enrolled during active disease. The specimen was peripheral blood. The chain employs TRBV18 and TRBJ1-1, with no clear D. The DNA of the CDR3 is TGTGCCAGCTCACAGAGGAACACTGAAGCTTTCTTT. Protein product: CASSQRNTEAFF.